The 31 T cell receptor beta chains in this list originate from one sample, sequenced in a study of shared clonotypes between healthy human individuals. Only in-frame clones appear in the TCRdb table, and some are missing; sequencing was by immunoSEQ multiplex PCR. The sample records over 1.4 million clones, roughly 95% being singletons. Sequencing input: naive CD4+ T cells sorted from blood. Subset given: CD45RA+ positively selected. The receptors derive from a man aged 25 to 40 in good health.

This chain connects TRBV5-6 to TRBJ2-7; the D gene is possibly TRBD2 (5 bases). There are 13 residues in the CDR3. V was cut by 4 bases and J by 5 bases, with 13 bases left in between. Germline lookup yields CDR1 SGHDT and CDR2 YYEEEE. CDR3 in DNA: TGTGCCAGCAGCAGAACGAGGGCCCACGAGCAGTACTTC. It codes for CASSRTRAHEQYF.

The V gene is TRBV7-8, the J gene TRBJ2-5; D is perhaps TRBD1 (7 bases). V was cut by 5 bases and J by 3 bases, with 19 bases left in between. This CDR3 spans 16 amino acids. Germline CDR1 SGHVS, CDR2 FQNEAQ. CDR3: CASSKRGTVEKETQYF. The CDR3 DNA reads TGTGCCAGCAGCAAACGCGGGACAGTAGAGAAAGAGACCCAGTACTTC.

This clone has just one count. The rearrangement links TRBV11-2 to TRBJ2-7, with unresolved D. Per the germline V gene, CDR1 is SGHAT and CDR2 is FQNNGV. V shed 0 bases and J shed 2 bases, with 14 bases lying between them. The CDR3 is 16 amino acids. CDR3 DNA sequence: TGTGCCAGCAGCTTAGACCCGGCAAGAGGAGCCTACGAGCAGTACTTC. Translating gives CASSLDPARGAYEQYF.

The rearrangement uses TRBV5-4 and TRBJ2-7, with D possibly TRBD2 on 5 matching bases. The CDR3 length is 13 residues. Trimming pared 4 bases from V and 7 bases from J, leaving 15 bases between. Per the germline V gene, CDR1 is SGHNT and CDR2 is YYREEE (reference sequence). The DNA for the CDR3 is TGTGCCAGCAGCCCCCGGGGAGAGATTGAGCAGTACTTC. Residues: CASSPRGEIEQYF.

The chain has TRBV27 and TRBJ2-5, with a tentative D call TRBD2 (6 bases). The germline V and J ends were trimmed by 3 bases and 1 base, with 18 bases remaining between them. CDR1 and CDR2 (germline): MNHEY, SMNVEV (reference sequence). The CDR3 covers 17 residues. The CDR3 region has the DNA TGTGCCAGCAGTTTTACCGTATCCGCCGGGGGCCAAGAGACCCAGTACTTC. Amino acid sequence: CASSFTVSAGGQETQYF.

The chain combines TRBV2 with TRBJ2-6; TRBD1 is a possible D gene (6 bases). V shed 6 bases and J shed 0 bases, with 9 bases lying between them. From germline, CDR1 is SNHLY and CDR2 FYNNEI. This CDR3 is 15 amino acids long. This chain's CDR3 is CASRYRVSGANVLTF. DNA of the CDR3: TGTGCCAGCAGGTACAGGGTCTCTGGGGCCAACGTCCTGACTTTC.

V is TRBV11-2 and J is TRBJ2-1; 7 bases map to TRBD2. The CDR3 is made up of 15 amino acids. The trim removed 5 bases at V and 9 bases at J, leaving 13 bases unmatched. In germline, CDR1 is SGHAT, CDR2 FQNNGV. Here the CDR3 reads CASSPLGAGLREQFF. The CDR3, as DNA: TGTGCCAGCAGCCCCCTTGGAGCGGGATTGCGTGAGCAGTTCTTC.

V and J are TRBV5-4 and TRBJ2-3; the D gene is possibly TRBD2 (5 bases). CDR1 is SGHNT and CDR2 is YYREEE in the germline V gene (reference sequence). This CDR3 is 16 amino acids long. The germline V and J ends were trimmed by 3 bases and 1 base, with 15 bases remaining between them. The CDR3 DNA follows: TGTGCCAGCAGCTCCCCTAACCGGGGAGGCACAGATACGCAGTATTTT. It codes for CASSSPNRGGTDTQYF. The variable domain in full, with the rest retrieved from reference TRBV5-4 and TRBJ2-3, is ETGVTQSPTHLIKTRGQQVTLRCSSQSGHNTVSWYQQALGQGPQFIFQYYREEENGRGNFPPRFSGLQFPNYSSELNVNALELDDSALYLCASSSPNRGGTDTQYFGPGTRLTVL.

CDR3 in amino acids: CASSERGYNEQFF. The CDR3 bases are TGTGCCAGCAGTGAGCGGGGGTACAATGAGCAGTTCTTC. The chain carries TRBV6-1 and TRBJ2-1; 7 nucleotides agree with TRBD2. The CDR3 length is 13 residues. Losses at the gene ends were 3 bases for V and 4 bases for J; bases not matched to a gene: 0. Germline CDR1 is MNHNS and CDR2 is SASEGT.

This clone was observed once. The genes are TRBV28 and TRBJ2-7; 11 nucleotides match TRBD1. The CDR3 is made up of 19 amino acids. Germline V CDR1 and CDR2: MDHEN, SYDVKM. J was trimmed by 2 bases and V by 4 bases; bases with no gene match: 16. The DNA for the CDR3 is TGTGCCAGCAGTTCCTACTCGTCCCGGGACAGGGGGAACCCCTACGAGCAGTACTTC. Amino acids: CASSSYSSRDRGNPYEQYF.

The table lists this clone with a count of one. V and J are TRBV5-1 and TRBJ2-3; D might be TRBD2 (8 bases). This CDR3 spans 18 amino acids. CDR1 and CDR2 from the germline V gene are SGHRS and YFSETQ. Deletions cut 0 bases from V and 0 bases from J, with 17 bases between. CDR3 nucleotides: TGCGCCAGCAGCTTGGGAGGTAGCGGGGACAGTAGCACAGATACGCAGTATTTT. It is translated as CASSLGGSGDSSTDTQYF.

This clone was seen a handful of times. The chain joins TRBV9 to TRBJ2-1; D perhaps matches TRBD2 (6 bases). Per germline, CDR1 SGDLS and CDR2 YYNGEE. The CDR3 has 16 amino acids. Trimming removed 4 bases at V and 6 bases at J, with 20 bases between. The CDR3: CASSPLGWEAPNEQFF. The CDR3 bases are TGTGCCAGCAGCCCCCTGGGGTGGGAGGCCCCCAATGAGCAGTTCTTC.

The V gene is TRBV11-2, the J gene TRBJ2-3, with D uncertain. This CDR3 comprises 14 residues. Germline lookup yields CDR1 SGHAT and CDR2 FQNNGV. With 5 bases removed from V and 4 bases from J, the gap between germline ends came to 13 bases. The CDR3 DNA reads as TGTGCCAGCAGCATACAGATTCGGCCAGATACGCAGTATTTT. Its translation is CASSIQIRPDTQYF.

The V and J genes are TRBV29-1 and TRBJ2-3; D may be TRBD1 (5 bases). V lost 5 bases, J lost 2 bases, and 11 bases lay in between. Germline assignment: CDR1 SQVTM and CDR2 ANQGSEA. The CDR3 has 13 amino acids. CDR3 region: CSVTDIYTDTQYF. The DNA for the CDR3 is TGCAGCGTTACGGACATTTACACAGATACGCAGTATTTT.

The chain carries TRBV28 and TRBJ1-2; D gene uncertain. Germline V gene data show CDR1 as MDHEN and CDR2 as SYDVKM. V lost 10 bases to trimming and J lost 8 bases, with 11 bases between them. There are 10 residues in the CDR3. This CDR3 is CATHDRGYTF. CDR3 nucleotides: TGTGCCACCCACGATCGAGGCTACACCTTC.

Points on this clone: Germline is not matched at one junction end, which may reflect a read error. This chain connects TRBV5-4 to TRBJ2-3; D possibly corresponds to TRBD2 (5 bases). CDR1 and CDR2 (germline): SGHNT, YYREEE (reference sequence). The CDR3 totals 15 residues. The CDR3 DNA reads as TGCGCCAGCAGCCAAGACCGGGATAACACAGATACGCAGTATTTT. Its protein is CASSQDRDNTDTQYF.

CDR3 amino acids: CASSRFDRGHYGYTF. The CDR3 DNA is TGTGCCAGCAGTCGATTCGACAGGGGGCACTATGGCTACACCTTC. The J gene is TRBJ1-2, the V gene TRBV27, with 10 bases aligning to TRBD1. The germline V gene has CDR1 MNHEY and CDR2 SMNVEV (reference sequence). Trimming at V came to 5 bases and at J to 3 bases, leaving 6 bases not matched to a gene. This CDR3 region has 15 residues.

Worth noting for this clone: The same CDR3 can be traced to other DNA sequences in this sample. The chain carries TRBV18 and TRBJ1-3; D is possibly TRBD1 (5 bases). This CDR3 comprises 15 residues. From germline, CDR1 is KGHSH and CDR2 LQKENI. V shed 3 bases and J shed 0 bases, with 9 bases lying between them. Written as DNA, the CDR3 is TGTGCCAGCTCACCTCCAGGGAGCTCTGGAAACACCATATATTTT. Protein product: CASSPPGSSGNTIYF. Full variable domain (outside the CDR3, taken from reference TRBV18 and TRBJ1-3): NAGVMQNPRHLVRRRGQEARLRCSPMKGHSHVYWYRQLPEEGLKFMVYLQKENIIDESGMPKERFSAEFPKEGPSILRIQQVVRGDSAAYFCASSPPGSSGNTIYFGEGSWLTVV.

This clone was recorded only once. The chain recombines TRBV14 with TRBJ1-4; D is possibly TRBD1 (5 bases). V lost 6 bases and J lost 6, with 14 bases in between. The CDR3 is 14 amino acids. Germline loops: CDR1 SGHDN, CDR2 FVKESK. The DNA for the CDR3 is TGTGCCAGCAGTCTTGGGGGGTTCTATGAAAAACTGTTTTTT. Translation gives CASSLGGFYEKLFF.

CDR3 sequence reads: CASSFFLVANTGELFF. The CDR3 nucleotides are TGTGCCAGCAGCTTCTTTTTAGTCGCGAACACCGGGGAGCTGTTTTTT. The chain carries TRBV7-8 and TRBJ2-2; D not resolved. V was pared by 3 bases and J by 0 bases, with 11 bases between. The CDR3 is made up of 16 amino acids. CDR1 and CDR2 (germline): SGHVS, FQNEAQ.

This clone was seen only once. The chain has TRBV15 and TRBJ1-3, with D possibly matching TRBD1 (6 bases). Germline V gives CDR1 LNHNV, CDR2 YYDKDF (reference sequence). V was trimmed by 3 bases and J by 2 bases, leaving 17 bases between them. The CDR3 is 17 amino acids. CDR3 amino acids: CATSRLTGLPAGNTIYF. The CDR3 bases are TGTGCCACCAGCAGGCTTACAGGGTTACCGGCTGGAAACACCATATATTTT.

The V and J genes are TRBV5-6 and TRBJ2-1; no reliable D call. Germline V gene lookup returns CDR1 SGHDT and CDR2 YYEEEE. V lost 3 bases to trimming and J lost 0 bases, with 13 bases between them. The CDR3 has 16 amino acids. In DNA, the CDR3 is TGTGCCAGCAGCTGGTATCAAGTCAGCTCCTACAATGAGCAGTTCTTC. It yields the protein CASSWYQVSSYNEQFF.

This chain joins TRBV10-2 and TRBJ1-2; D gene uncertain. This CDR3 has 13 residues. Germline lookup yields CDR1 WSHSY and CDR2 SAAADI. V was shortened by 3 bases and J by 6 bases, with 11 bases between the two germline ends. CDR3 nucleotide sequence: TGCGCCAGCAGTGAACTGGGAAGCCATGGCTACACCTTC. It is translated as CASSELGSHGYTF.

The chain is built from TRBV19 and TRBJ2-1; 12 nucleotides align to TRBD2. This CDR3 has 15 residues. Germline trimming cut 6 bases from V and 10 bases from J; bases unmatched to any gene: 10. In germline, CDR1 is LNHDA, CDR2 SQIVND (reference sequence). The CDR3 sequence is CASRYLAGGPGEQFF. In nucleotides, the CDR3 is TGTGCCAGTAGATATCTAGCGGGAGGGCCCGGGGAGCAGTTCTTC. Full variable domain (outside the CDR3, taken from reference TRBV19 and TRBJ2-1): DGGITQSPKYLFRKEGQNVTLSCEQNLNHDAMYWYRQDPGQGLRLIYYSQIVNDFQKGDIAEGYSVSREKKESFPLTVTSAQKNPTAFYLCASRYLAGGPGEQFFGPGTRLTVL.

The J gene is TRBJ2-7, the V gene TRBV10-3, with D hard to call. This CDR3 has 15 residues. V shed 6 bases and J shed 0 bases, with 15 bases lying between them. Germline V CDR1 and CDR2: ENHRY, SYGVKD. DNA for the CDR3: TGTGCCATCAGCCGCGAACTTAAAAGCTCCTACGAGCAGTACTTC. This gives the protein CAISRELKSSYEQYF.

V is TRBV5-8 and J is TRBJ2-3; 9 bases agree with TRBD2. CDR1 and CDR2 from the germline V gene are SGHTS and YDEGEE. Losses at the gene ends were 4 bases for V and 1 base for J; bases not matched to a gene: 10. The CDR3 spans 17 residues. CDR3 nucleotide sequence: TGTGCCAGCAGCCGACCGGTGACTAGCGGTCGCACAGATACGCAGTATTTT. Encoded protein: CASSRPVTSGRTDTQYF.

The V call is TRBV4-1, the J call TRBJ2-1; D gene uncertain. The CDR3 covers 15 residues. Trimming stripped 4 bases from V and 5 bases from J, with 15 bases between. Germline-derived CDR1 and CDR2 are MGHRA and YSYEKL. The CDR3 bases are TGCGCCAGCAGCCCAGTAAGCCAGAGAAACAATGAGCAGTTCTTC. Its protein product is CASSPVSQRNNEQFF.

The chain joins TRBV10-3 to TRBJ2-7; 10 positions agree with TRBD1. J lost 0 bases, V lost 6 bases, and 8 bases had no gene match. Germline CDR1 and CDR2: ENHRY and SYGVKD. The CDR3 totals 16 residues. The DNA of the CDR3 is TGTGCCATCAGAGGGCCCAGGACAGGGGGCTCCTACGAGCAGTACTTC. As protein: CAIRGPRTGGSYEQYF.

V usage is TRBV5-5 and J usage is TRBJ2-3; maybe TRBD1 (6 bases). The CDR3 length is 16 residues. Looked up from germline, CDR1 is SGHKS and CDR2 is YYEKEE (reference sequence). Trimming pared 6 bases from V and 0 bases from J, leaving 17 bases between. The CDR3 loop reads CASKDSSSFSTDTQYF. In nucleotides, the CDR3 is TGTGCCAGCAAGGACAGTTCTTCTTTTAGCACAGATACGCAGTATTTT.

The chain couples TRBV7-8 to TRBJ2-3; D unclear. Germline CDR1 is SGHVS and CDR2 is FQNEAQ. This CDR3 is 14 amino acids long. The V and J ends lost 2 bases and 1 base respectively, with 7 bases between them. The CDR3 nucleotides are TGTGCCAGCAGCTTACAGCAGCGCACAGATACGCAGTATTTT. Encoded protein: CASSLQQRTDTQYF. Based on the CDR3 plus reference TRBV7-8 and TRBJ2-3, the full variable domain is GAGVSQSPRYKVAKRGQDVALRCDPISGHVSLFWYQQALGQGPEFLTYFQNEAQLDKSGLPSDRFFAERPEGSVSTLKIQRTQQEDSAVYLCASSLQQRTDTQYFGPGTRLTVL.

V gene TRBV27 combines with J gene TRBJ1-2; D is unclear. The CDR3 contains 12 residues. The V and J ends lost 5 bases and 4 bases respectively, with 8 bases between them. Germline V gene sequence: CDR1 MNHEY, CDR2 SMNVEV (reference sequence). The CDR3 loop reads CASSDLGYGYTF. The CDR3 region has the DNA TGTGCCAGCAGTGATTTGGGCTATGGCTACACCTTC.